This T cell receptor (beta chain) is from a study of blood T cell repertoires in COVID-19. Sequencing was performed with immunoSEQ multiplex PCR; in TCRdb, only in-frame clones are kept and a portion is missing. The sample carries 300,000 to 400,000 clones, around nine tenths recorded once. The V gene lost 11 bases and the J gene lost 2 bases, with 12 bases spanning the gap. Germline V lookup: CDR1 LNHDA, CDR2 SQIVND (reference sequence). This CDR3 has 12 residues. The V gene is TRBV19, the J gene TRBJ1-2; maybe TRBD1 (6 bases). This TCR came from a human donor in a cohort sampled during active COVID-19. The sample consisted of peripheral blood. Here the CDR3 reads CASHRVNYGYTF. In nucleotides, the CDR3 is TGTGCCTCCCACAGGGTGAACTATGGCTACACCTTC.